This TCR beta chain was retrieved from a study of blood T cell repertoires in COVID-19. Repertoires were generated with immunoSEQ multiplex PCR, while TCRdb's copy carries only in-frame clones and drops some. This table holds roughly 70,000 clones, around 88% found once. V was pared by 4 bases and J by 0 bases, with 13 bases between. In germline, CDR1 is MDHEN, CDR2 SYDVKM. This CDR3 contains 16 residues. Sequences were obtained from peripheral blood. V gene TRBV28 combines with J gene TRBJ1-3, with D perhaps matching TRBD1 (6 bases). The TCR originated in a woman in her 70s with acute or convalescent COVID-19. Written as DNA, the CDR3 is TGTGCCAGCAGTTCAAGGACAGTTTACTCTGGAAACACCATATATTTT. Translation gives CASSSRTVYSGNTIYF.